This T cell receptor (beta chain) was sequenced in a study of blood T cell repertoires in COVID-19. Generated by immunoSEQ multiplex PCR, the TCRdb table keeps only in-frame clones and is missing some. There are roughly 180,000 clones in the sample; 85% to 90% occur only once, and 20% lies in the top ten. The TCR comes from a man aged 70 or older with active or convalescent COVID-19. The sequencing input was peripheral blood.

The CDR3 DNA is TGTGCCAGCTCACCAGGCAGGACGGGAAACACTGAAGCTTTCTTT. As protein: CASSPGRTGNTEAFF. V usage is TRBV18 and J usage is TRBJ1-1; D ambiguous. Germline assignment: CDR1 KGHSH and CDR2 LQKENI. This CDR3 is 15 amino acids long. V was shortened by 2 bases and J by 2 bases, with 12 bases between the two germline ends.